The clone carrying this T cell receptor (beta chain) was detected ten times or more. The antigen remains undetermined. CDR3 length equals 14 residues. Germline CDR1 is SGHNT and CDR2 is YYREEE (reference sequence). The V and J ends lost 2 bases and 3 bases, in that order; junction bases with no gene match: 4. Previously described methods and listed TCR primers were used for bulk TCR libraries. TCRdb reprocessed the PCR reads via MiXCR and lists one record per CDR3 protein. Here the sample spans under 800,000 distinct CDR3 sequences, around 25% being singletons. It was from around 18,000 to 910,000 sorted cells, with 10%, 30% or 50% RNA, that naive CD8 libraries came. The data derive from a study of molecular identifiers for immune sequencing clone quantification. For the study at large: Five aliquots were made in replicates from the RNA of around 20,000 or 100,000 naive CD8 cells, and four were sequenced.

General observations from the study: The study found clones above 20 RNA copies held over 98% of effector molecules and under 1% in naive cells.

The gene calls are TRBV5-4 and TRBJ1-1, with TRBD1 matching 7 bases. The sequenced sample was naive CD8+ T cells from blood, with Jurkat cell RNA spiked in. The subset denotes: FACS-sorted CD8+CD4-CCR7+CD45RA+ naive T cells. This receptor was taken from a human donor in good health. Some libraries in this study had Jurkat cell RNA spiked in. The CDR3 DNA reads as TGTGCCAGCAGCTTCAGGGGGTCCGACACTGAAGCTTTCTTT. This encodes CASSFRGSDTEAFF.